The source of this T cell receptor beta chain is a study of blood T cell repertoires in COVID-19. V lost 9 bases and J lost 0; bases outside the gene matches: 10. Germline V gene sequence: CDR1 MDHEN, CDR2 SYDVKM. This CDR3 has 15 amino acids. Donors were grouped by their self-reported clinical history. Sequenced by immunoSEQ multiplex PCR; TCRdb stores in-frame clones only, minus some. The sample holds 150,000 to 200,000 clones, 70% to 90% seen once. This sequence joins TRBV28 and TRBJ1-1; 7 bases match TRBD1. Sequencing was done on a sample of PBMCs or T cells enriched from blood (not recorded which). The TCR comes from a woman in her fifties or sixties who had recovered from COVID-19. The CDR3 sequence is CASQTGTAMNTEAFF. For the CDR3, the DNA is TGTGCCAGTCAGACCGGGACAGCTATGAACACTGAAGCTTTCTTT. The entire variable domain, with the rest obtained from reference TRBV28 and TRBJ1-1, is as follows: DVKVTQSSRYLVKRTGEKVFLECVQDMDHENMFWYRQDPGLGLRLIYFSYDVKMKEKGDIPEGYSVSREKKERFSLILESASTNQTSMYLCASQTGTAMNTEAFFGQGTRLTVV.